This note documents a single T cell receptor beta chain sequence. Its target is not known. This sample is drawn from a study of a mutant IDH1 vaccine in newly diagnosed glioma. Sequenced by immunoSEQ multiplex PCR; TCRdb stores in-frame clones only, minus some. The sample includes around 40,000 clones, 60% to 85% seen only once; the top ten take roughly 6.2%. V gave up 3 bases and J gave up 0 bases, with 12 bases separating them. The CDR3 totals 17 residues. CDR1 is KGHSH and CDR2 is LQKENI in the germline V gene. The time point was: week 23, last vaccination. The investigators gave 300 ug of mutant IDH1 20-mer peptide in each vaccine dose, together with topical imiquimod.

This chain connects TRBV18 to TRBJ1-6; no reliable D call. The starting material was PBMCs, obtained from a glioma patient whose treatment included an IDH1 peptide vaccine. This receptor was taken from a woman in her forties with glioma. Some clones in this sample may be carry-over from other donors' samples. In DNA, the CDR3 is TGTGCCAGCTCACCCGAAAAGAGGAGCTCCTATAATTCACCCCTCCACTTT. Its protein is CASSPEKRSSYNSPLHF.